This T cell receptor (beta chain) was identified during a study of OX40 agonist ivuxolimab in advanced cancers. The study, taken as a whole, reports: Some patients without response likewise showed low normalized clonal expansion.

The germline gives CDR1 SGDLS, CDR2 YYNGEE. The CDR3 runs to 15 residues. V was pared by 2 bases and J by 5 bases, with 15 bases between. A word on this clone: What it binds is unknown.

TCRdb's table, derived via immunoSEQ multiplex PCR, lists solely in-frame clones and lacks some. Here the sample spans tens of thousands of clones, approximately 90% being singletons. The rearrangement uses TRBV9 and TRBJ2-3; a possible D gene is TRBD2 (6 bases). The receptor was isolated from an adult with an advanced solid tumor such as melanoma, head and neck, liver or kidney cancer. Source: CD4+ or CD8+ T cells sorted from blood, taken in a trial of the OX40 agonist ivuxolimab. CDR3 DNA sequence: TGTGCCAGCAGCGTGGCGGATAATAGCGGAGATACGCAGTATTTT. It encodes CASSVADNSGDTQYF.